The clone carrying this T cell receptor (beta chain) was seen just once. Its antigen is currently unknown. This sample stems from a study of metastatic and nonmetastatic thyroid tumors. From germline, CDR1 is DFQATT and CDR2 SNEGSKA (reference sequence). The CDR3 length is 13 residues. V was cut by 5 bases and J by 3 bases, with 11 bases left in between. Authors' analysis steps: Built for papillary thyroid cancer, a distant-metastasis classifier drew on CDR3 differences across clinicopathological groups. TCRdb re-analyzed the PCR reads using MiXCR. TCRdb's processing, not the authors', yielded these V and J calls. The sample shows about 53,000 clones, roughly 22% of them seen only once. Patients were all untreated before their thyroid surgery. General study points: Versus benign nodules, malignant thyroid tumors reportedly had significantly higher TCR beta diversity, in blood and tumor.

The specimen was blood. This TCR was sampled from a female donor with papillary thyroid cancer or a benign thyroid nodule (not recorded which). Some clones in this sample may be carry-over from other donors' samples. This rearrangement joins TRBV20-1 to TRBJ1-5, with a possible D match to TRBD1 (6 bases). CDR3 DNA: TGCAGTGCTCCGGACAGAACCAATCAGCCCCAGCATTTT. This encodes CSAPDRTNQPQHF.